Listed below are T cell receptor beta chains from one sample, sequenced in a study of T cell responses to AZD1222 COVID-19 vaccine. Here immunoSEQ multiplex PCR was the method, and the copy in TCRdb shows in-frame clones only, minus some. This repertoire shows about 140,000 clones, roughly 92% found once; its top ten account for roughly 5%. This specimen was peripheral blood, taken on day 0 of AZD1222 vaccination. The receptors originated from an adult in good health. The CDR3 runs from the conserved cysteine through the conserved F or W.

>TRBJ1-4|TRBV12-3/TRBV12-4
CASATQTNEKLFF
>TRBJ2-5|TRBV7-8
CASSNGLAGSETQYF
>TRBJ2-7|TRBV28
CASSLSGSSYEQYF
>TRBJ2-1|TRBV4-1
CASSQASGAYNEQFF
>TRBJ2-2|TRBV11-2
CASSLVAGGLTGELFF
>TRBJ2-3|TRBV5-1
CASSRGQSTDTQYF
>TRBJ1-1|TRBV20-1
CSASLTESNTEAFF
>TRBJ1-6|TRBV18
CASSPGSNSPLHF
>TRBJ2-7|TRBV5-6
CASSLRQGYSGEQYF
>TRBJ2-1|TRBV24-1
CATSDPTDRVSYNEQFF
>TRBJ2-7|TRBV6-2/TRBV6-3
CASSYGQVGEQYF
>TRBJ1-2|TRBV7-2
CASSLLKGEESTF
>TRBJ2-5|TRBV5-1
CASSLTGGEETQYF
>TRBJ1-1|TRBV10-2
CASQAGLDTEAFF
>TRBJ1-1|TRBV28
CASRGFTNTEAFF
>TRBJ2-1|TRBV5-1
CASSLENRRYNEQFF
>TRBJ2-7|TRBV24-1
CATSDSQSGRAFEQYF
>TRBJ1-1|TRBV10-1
CASSEYTAGTEAFF
>TRBJ1-2|TRBV4-1
CASSPPTGYLSPPYGYTF
>TRBJ2-1|TRBV7-9
CASSSTGLAPLNEQFF
>TRBJ2-2|TRBV14
CASSQDLAGVNTGELFF
>TRBJ1-1|TRBV28
CASSFRGENTEAFF
>TRBJ2-1|TRBV2
CASSVSGTLYYNEQFF
>TRBJ1-5|TRBV6-1
CASSDPDLNQPQHF
>TRBJ1-1|TRBV27
CASSFWTSKNTEAFF
>TRBJ1-1|TRBV11-3
CASSLDPPGTEAFF
>TRBJ1-6|TRBV18
CASSPRDTRNSPLHF
>TRBJ1-2|TRBV10-2
CASSEWRVSYTF
>TRBJ2-7|TRBV29-1
CSVEAPEGKQYF
>TRBJ1-1|TRBV28
CASSLPDRVATEAFF
>TRBJ1-1|TRBV5-1
CASSGRGNTEAFF
>TRBJ2-1|TRBV6-5
CASRQGRSSYNEQFF
>TRBJ2-7|TRBV2
CASSDYEQYF
>TRBJ1-1|TRBV29-1
CSVEEVGTEAFF
>TRBJ2-7|TRBV19
CASSTAPGGYEQYF
>TRBJ1-1|TRBV28
CASRTESGDFRAFF
>TRBJ2-3|TRBV11-2
CASSPLVAGAEDTQYF
>TRBJ2-2|TRBV11-3
CASSEGLAGTGELFF
>TRBJ1-1|TRBV27
CASSLRGLNTEAFF
>TRBJ1-2|TRBV28
CASRGDRGNYGYTF
>TRBJ1-2|TRBV4-1
CASSQGQGVPGGYTF
>TRBJ1-2|TRBV27
CASSLSPGVGGYTF
>TRBJ2-7|TRBV5-1
CASSLGQGIVYEQYF
>TRBJ2-7|TRBV2
CASSELSGGTYEQYF
>TRBJ2-1|TRBV14
CASSPRQLANEQFF
>TRBJ1-1|TRBV6-5
CASENRGNTEAFF
>TRBJ1-3|TRBV5-1
CASSKDRPPKTGNTIYF
>TRBJ1-2|TRBV5-1
CASSLTSGTEHLGYTF
>TRBJ2-7|TRBV19
CATRDDGYEQYF
>TRBJ1-2|TRBV19
CASSIGGGSPPNYGYTF
>TRBJ2-2|TRBV18
CASSSILPPNTGELFF
>TRBJ1-5|TRBV28
CASSFLGGGQPQHF
>TRBJ2-3|TRBV6-2/TRBV6-3
CASSGGFRTDTQYF